This section outlines one TCR beta chain sequence together with its context. What antigen it recognizes has not been identified. Per-nucleotide qualities are absent, and no much larger clonotype sits a single base away. These data come from a study of blood T cell repertoires in COVID-19 (dated by TCRdb to 2019 to 2021). Background for the entire study: The collaborator samples originated in the United States, Italy and Spain and spanned the acute and convalescent phases of COVID-19. The prospective study material was composed of cDNA or gDNA derived from T cells, B-cell-depleted T cells, or PBMCs. Subjects who had been exposed to COVID-19, were actively infected with it, or had recovered from it provided the deeply sampled blood TCRbeta repertoires that made up the dataset. A freely available public database, intended as a resource for researchers studying the immune response to SARS-CoV-2, is where the repertoires were released. Samples were obtained from the ongoing ImmuneRACE study (first 160 participants) and from about 1,300 subjects provided by 6 global collaborators. Nearly every sample came with metadata listing a de-identified subject ID, COVID-19 status, age in years and sex. Where available, HLA class I and class II types were obtained from metadata supplied by the sample provider rather than from assay-based typing.

TCRbeta CDR3 regions were amplified from genomic DNA using the immunoSEQ Assay, a bias-controlled multiplex PCR. As for the original processing: The number of nucleated cells in each sample was estimated from the amplification of reference gene primers within the assay. To quantify the absolute abundance of each unique TCRbeta CDR3 rearrangement, sequence reads were collapsed and filtered. Productive Simpson clonality was computed per sample as the square root of Simpson's diversity index over productive rearrangements. The table was pulled from immuneACCESS by TCRdb, which kept in-frame rearrangements only. Such tables lose some clones; where checked, under half of the loss comes from unresolved V genes, and the rest has no known cause. The V and J calls and the clone size are those of that table, but D and trimming were determined from the DNA. The sample has a few hundred thousand clones on record, 90% of them singletons. Of the sample, 6.3% falls within the top ten clones.

The study at large found these results: The amount of clinical and demographic metadata varied by source and participant and was provided uncurated.

One collaborating source in Seattle enrolled patients while the patients were actively infected and followed the patients over time throughout the course of disease. Whole blood was collected in K2EDTA tubes by collaborating institutions according to the institutions' own protocols. For TCRbeta analysis, collaborators shipped samples in one of three forms: frozen whole blood, isolated PBMCs, or DNA extracted from either of those sample types. The clonotype was recovered from a woman in her forties or fifties with COVID-19, enrolled during active disease. Material: peripheral blood.

The DNA sequence is as follows: TGTGCCAGTAGTGAAACCGGGAGGGGTATCTACGAGCAGTACTTC. Translated, this gives CASSETGRGIYEQYF. The sequence is built from TRBV19 and TRBJ2-7, and TRBD2 matches 8 of the central bases. Based on the germline V gene (reference sequence), the CDR1 and CDR2 sequences are LNHDA and SQIVND. Compared with germline, V lacks 5 bases and J lacks 3 bases; bases without a gene match: 9. Spanning cysteine to phenylalanine, the CDR3 consists of 15 amino acids. Kept here is only the CDR3 DNA, which spans 45 bases and is read in frame from base 1.